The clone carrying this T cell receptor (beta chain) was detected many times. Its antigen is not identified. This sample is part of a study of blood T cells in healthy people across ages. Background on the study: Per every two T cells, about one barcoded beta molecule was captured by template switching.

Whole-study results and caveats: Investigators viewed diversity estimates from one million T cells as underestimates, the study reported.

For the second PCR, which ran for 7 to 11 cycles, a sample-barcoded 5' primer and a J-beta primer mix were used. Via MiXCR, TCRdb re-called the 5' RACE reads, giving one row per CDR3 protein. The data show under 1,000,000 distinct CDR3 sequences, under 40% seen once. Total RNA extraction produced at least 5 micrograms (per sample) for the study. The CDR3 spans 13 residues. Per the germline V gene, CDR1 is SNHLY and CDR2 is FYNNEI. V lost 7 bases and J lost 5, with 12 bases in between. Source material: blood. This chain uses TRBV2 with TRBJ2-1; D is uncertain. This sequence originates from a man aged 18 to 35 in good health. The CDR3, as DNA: TGTGCCAGCACCCCAGGACCCAACAATGAGCAGTTCTTC. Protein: CASTPGPNNEQFF.